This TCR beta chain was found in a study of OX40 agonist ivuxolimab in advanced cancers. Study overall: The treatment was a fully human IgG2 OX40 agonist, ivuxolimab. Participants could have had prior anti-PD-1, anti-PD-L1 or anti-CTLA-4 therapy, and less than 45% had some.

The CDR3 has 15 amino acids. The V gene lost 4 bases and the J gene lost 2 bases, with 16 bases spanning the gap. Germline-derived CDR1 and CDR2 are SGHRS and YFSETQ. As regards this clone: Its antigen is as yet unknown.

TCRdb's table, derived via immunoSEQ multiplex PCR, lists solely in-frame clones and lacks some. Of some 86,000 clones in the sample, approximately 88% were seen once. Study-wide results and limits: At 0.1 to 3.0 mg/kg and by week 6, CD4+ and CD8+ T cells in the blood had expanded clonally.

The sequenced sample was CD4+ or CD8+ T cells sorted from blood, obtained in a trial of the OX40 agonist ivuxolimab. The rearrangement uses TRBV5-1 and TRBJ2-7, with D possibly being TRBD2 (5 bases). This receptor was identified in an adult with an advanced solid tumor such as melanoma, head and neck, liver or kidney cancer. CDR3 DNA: TGCGCCAGCAGCCCAAGAAATGAGGGCCCCTACGAGCAGTACTTC. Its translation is CASSPRNEGPYEQYF.